This record covers a single T cell receptor beta chain. The antigen remains undetermined. This specimen belongs to a study of shared clonotypes between healthy human individuals. In the study overall: There were three CD4 naive, three CD4 memory, two CD8 naive and one CD8 memory plates per donor. Findings and caveats of the study: Generation probabilities were higher for clonotypes shared across all four sorted-subset donors than for unshared ones.

In the authors' methods: Filtering differed because ImmunoSEQ produced junction-only sequences that carried no quality scores. Assay: immunoSEQ multiplex PCR; the TCRdb copy retains only in-frame clones and omits some. The V and J calls and the clone size are those of that table, but D and trimming were determined from the DNA. The table records about 2.3 million clones, over 85% of them present only once. With 8 bases removed from V and 7 bases from J, the gap between germline ends came to 12 bases. Looked up from germline, CDR1 is MGHDK and CDR2 is SYGVNS. This CDR3 is built from 12 residues. This rearrangement joins TRBV25-1 to TRBJ2-1; D gene unclear. This sequence was found in a man aged 18 to 30 in good health. Some clones in this sample may be carry-over from other donors' samples. Sequencing was carried out using naive CD4+ T cells from PBMCs. Subset: CD45RA+ positively selected. CDR3 protein: CASELLGNEQFF. The CDR3 coding sequence is TGTGCCAGCGAACTCTTGGGGAATGAGCAGTTCTTC.